This entry lists 28 T cell receptor gamma chains sequenced from one sample in a study of γδ T cells in repeated Plasmodium falciparum infection. TCRdb re-called clones from the multiplex PCR reads via CATT. The sample lists 25,000 to 35,000 gamma-chain clones; under 1.5% were seen once. Flow sorting of PBMC yielded separate Vgamma9/Vdelta2+ and Vdelta2-negative gammadelta T cell populations for bulk repertoire analysis. Specimen: gamma-delta T cells from blood. The receptors shown here come from a pool of human donors (malaria-infected and uninfected, not separated).

This clone has at least ten counts. TCRdb has a much larger clone's protein, which differs at residue 7 from the translation of this DNA, likely because of a read error; what is shown is the protein translated from the DNA. This chain links TRGV4 with TRGJ1 or TRGJ2. The J gene was missing in TCRdb and was found by matching the end of the DNA to germline. CDR3 length equals 12 residues. The J segment lost 7 bases and the V segment lost 0 bases, leaving 3 bases of the junction unmatched. Germline lookup yields CDR1 EGSTGY and CDR2 YDSYTSSV. CDR3 nucleotides: TGTGCCACCTGGGATGGGAGCTATAAGAAACTCTTT. Translating gives CATWDGSYKKLF.

Many counts were recorded for this clone. V is TRGV4 and J is TRGJ1 or TRGJ2. With 3 bases clipped from V and 5 bases from J, the junction kept 13 bases outside the gene matches. The CDR3 is 15 residues long. Germline CDR1 reads EGSTGY; CDR2 reads YDSYTSSV. The CDR3 is CATWDRERFNYKKLF. The CDR3 nucleotides read TGTGCCACCTGGGATCGAGAGCGTTTTAATTATAAGAAACTCTTT.

This clone was seen ten or more times. Only one base separates this from a far larger clonotype, so it likely reflects a read error. This sample includes further DNA sequences coding for the same CDR3. This sequence joins TRGV9 and TRGJ1 or TRGJ2. The J gene is absent in TCRdb and was assigned here via DNA matching to germline. Per germline, CDR1 GITISATS and CDR2 ISYDGTV (reference sequence). CDR3 length: 14 residues. The CDR3 loop is CALWEGENYYKKLF. In DNA form, the CDR3 reads TGTGCCTTGTGGGAGGGGGAGAATTATTACAAGAAACTCTTT.

This clone showed up many times. TCRdb has a much larger clone's protein, which differs at residue 10 from the translation of this DNA, likely because of a read error; what is shown is the protein translated from the DNA. The rearrangement joins TRGV9 to TRGJ1 or TRGJ2. Because TCRdb records no J gene, it was assigned here through a match of the DNA to germline. The CDR3 totals 13 residues. Germline assignment: CDR1 GITISATS and CDR2 ISYDGTV (reference sequence). The V segment lost 0 bases and the J segment 12 bases; nucleotides outside the gene matches: 11. The CDR3 reads CALWEVYPIRKLF. CDR3 sequence (DNA): TGTGCCTTGTGGGAGGTGTACCCGATTAGGAAACTCTTT.

This clone was detected a few times. TCRdb records a much larger clone's protein for this DNA, with a difference at residue 9 that likely arises from a read error; the protein given is the translation of the DNA. The rearrangement links TRGV9 to TRGJ1 or TRGJ2. TCRdb offers no J gene call, so here the DNA was matched to germline to obtain one. Trimming cost V 3 bases and J 6 bases; bases outside gene matches: 14. Germline V CDR1 and CDR2: GITISATS, ISYDGTV (reference sequence). The CDR3 runs 15 residues. The CDR3 DNA follows: TGTGCCTTGTGGGAGCCTCGCCTGAGGTCTTATAAGAAACTCTTT. Translated: CALWEPRLRSYKKLF.

This clone was observed at least ten times. The translation of this DNA and the TCRdb protein of a much larger clone differ at residue 4, probably owing to a read error; the protein shown here is translated from the DNA. The chain employs TRGV9 and TRGJ1 or TRGJ2. In the absence of a J gene in TCRdb, the DNA was matched to germline to assign it here. Germline lookup yields CDR1 GITISATS and CDR2 ISYDGTV (reference sequence). CDR3 length: 14 amino acids. The CDR3 DNA sequence: TGTGCCTTGCGGGAGGTGCTCCTTGGTTATAAGAAACTCTTT. Its translation is CALREVLLGYKKLF.

About this clone: Germline and junction disagree at one end, which may indicate a read error. The gene calls are TRGV9 and TRGJ1 or TRGJ2. The J gene, absent from TCRdb, was called here by matching the DNA to germline. The CDR3 length is 13 residues. The germline CDR1 and CDR2 sequences are GITISATS and ISYDGTV (reference sequence). The CDR3 protein is CSGTLTPYYKKLF. CDR3 sequence (DNA): TGCTCCGGAACTCTCACCCCATATTATAAGAAACTCTTT.

This clone is labeled as medium-sized. This sample includes further DNA sequences coding for the same CDR3. This chain connects TRGV9 to TRGJP. Germline values: CDR1 GITISATS, CDR2 ISYDGTV (reference sequence). This CDR3 is built from 17 residues. The ends lost 3 bases at V and 3 bases at J; junction bases unmatched: 5. DNA for the CDR3: TGTGCCTTGTGGGAGAGGAAGCAAGAGTTGGGCAAAAAAATCAAGGTATTT. Translation gives CALWERKQELGKKIKVF.

In its sample, this clone is medium-sized. The same CDR3 is also encoded by other DNA sequences in this sample. CDR3 loop: CAQGELGKKIKVF. DNA for the CDR3: TGTGCGCAGGGAGAGTTGGGCAAAAAAATCAAGGTATTT. The rearrangement joins TRGV9 to TRGJP. CDR1 is GITISATS, CDR2 ISYDGTV, per germline (reference sequence). The CDR3 length is 13 residues.

This clone was counted at least ten times. TCRdb pairs this DNA with a much larger clone's protein that differs at residue 6, likely a read error; the protein shown was translated from the DNA. The chain's CDR3 is CALWEGPRKKLF. As DNA, the CDR3 is TGTGCCTTGTGGGAGGGGCCGAGAAAGAAACTCTTT. The chain carries TRGV9 and TRGJ1 or TRGJ2. This CDR3 contains 12 residues. Germline values: CDR1 GITISATS, CDR2 ISYDGTV (reference sequence). Germline trimming cut 2 bases from V and 10 bases from J; bases unmatched to any gene: 8.

This clone was picked up a small number of times. A far larger clone lies a single base away; this is likely a read error. The same CDR3 is also encoded by other DNA sequences in this sample. For the V gene the call is TRGV9; the J gene has no call. Germline CDR1 and CDR2: GITISATS and ISYDGTV (reference sequence). The CDR3 covers 15 residues. The CDR3 protein is CALWEVRPGKKIKVF. The CDR3 DNA reads TGTGCCTTGTGGGAGGTGCGTCCGGGCAAAAAAATCAAGGTGTTT.

This clone was seen a few times. TCRdb's protein, taken from a much larger clone, differs from this DNA's translation at residue 3, likely owing to a read error; the protein displayed comes from the DNA. The V gene is TRGV4; the J gene was not called. This CDR3 is built from 12 residues. Germline V gene sequence: CDR1 EGSTGY, CDR2 YDSYTSSV. The CDR3 DNA reads TGTGCCGCCTGGGATGGGCCCTTCATAAAACTCTTT. This codes for CAAWDGPFIKLF.

This clone was observed a few times. The protein TCRdb lists belongs to a much larger clone and differs from this DNA's translation at residue 11, which points to a read error; the protein shown is made from the DNA. The V gene call is TRGV9, and the J gene call is absent. The CDR3 length is 13 residues. In germline, CDR1 is GITISATS, CDR2 ISYDGTV (reference sequence). In nucleotides, the CDR3 is TGTGCCTTGTGGGAGGTCTGTGGGGGCGGGATACTCTTT. Translating it yields CALWEVCGGGILF.

The table lists this clone with a few counts. This chain joins TRGV4 and TRGJ1 or TRGJ2. Since TCRdb gives no J gene, matching the DNA to germline was used here to assign it. The V gene's germline CDR1 is EGSTGY and CDR2 YDSYTSSV. The CDR3 consists of 14 residues. V lost 2 bases, J lost 4 bases, and 8 bases stayed unmatched. The CDR3: CATWDVQVYYKKLF. The CDR3 region has the DNA TGTGCCACCTGGGATGTACAGGTCTATTATAAGAAACTCTTT.

This clone was seen a handful of times. TCRdb has a much larger clone's protein, which differs at residue 12 from the translation of this DNA, likely because of a read error; what is shown is the protein translated from the DNA. CDR3 protein: CATWDANQELGEKIKVF. DNA of the CDR3: TGTGCCACCTGGGACGCCAACCAAGAGTTGGGCGAAAAAATCAAGGTATTT. The genes are TRGV2 and TRGJP. TCRdb lists no J gene, so it was determined here by aligning the DNA to germline. The CDR3 covers 17 residues. Germline V gene sequence: CDR1 EGSNGY, CDR2 YDSYNSKV.

A remark on this clone: The protein TCRdb gives is from a much larger clone and does not agree with this DNA's translation at residue 9, likely a read error; the protein shown here comes from the DNA. No J gene call was made, and the V gene is TRGV9. The CDR3 has 11 residues. Germline values: CDR1 GITISATS, CDR2 ISYDGTV (reference sequence). The CDR3 sequence is CALWEVNRELF. In nucleotides, the CDR3 is TGTGCCTTGTGGGAGGTTAATAGGGAACTCTTT.

This clone was detected ten times or more. The TCRdb protein, from a much larger clone, departs from this DNA's translation at residue 10, likely by read error; the protein shown derives from the DNA. The J gene is TRGJP1, the V gene TRGV9. No J segment appears in TCRdb, so it was assigned here by matching the sequence to germline. Germline-derived CDR1 and CDR2 are GITISATS and ISYDGTV (reference sequence). After removal of 1 base from V and 12 bases from J, the junction contained 11 bases not matched to a gene. The CDR3 contains 14 residues. The DNA of the CDR3 is TGTGCCTTGTGGGAGGTTGTAGAGAGTGGGTTCAAGATATTT. Amino acids: CALWEVVESGFKIF.

This clone was observed at least ten times. The amino acid sequence in TCRdb belongs to a much larger clone and departs from this DNA's translation at residue 3, likely a sequencing read error; the sequence shown is translated from the DNA. This chain links TRGV4 with TRGJP2. The CDR3 has 17 amino acids. The germline gives CDR1 EGSTGY, CDR2 YDSYTSSV. CDR3 nucleotides: TGTGCCGCCTGGGATGGGCCCGTATATAGTAGTGATTGGATCAAGACGTTT. Its translation is CAAWDGPVYSSDWIKTF.

There are many counts of this clone. The TCRdb record carries a much larger clone's protein, which differs from this DNA's translation at residue 8; a read error is the likely cause, and the protein listed here is the DNA translation. The V gene reported is TRGV8; the J gene is uncalled. From germline, CDR1 is VENAVY and CDR2 YDSYNSRV. This CDR3 contains 10 residues. The CDR3 region has the DNA TGTGCCACCTGGGGGTATAAGGAACTCTTT. Translation: CATWGYKELF.

This clone has at least ten counts. In DNA form, the CDR3 reads TGTGCCACCTGGGATGGCGGGAGGGGTAAGAAACTCTTT. It encodes CATWDGGRGKKLF. The chain recombines TRGV4 with TRGJ1 or TRGJ2. The germline V gene has CDR1 EGSTGY and CDR2 YDSYTSSV. The CDR3 spans 13 residues. V shed 1 base and J 9 bases; nucleotides not matched to a gene: 9.

This clone was seen at least ten times. The TCRdb protein, from a much larger clone, departs from this DNA's translation at residue 6, likely by read error; the protein shown derives from the DNA. The genes are TRGV9 and TRGJP1. The J gene was not available in TCRdb and was assigned here by matching the DNA to germline segments. This CDR3 comprises 16 residues. Germline V gene sequence: CDR1 GITISATS, CDR2 ISYDGTV (reference sequence). V lost 2 bases and J lost 4; bases outside the gene matches: 10. The CDR3 loop is CALWEARYGTGWFKIF. Here the CDR3 DNA reads TGTGCCTTGTGGGAGGCCCGGTATGGCACTGGTTGGTTCAAGATATTT.

As for this clone: A far bigger clonotype differs at one base, so this is likely a read error. This sample includes further DNA sequences coding for the same CDR3. The DNA for the CDR3 is TGTGCCACCTGGGACAGGACCACTGGCTGGTTCAAGATATTT. Its protein product is CATWDRTTGWFKIF. The V and J genes are TRGV5 and TRGJP1. The J gene is not listed in TCRdb, so it was assigned here from a DNA match to germline. This CDR3 has 14 residues. Germline CDR1 reads VINAFY; CDR2 reads YDVSNSKD.

This clone was seen repeatedly, ten times or more. TCRdb's protein, taken from a much larger clone, differs from this DNA's translation at residue 7, likely owing to a read error; the protein displayed comes from the DNA. V is TRGV3 and J is TRGJ1 or TRGJ2. Germline V gene data show CDR1 as VTNTFY and CDR2 as YDVSTARD (reference sequence). J lost 12 bases, V lost 2 bases, and 10 bases had no gene match. The CDR3 runs 12 residues. CDR3 bases: TGTGCCACCTGGGACACCACTTTATCGAAACTCTTT. It yields the protein CATWDTTLSKLF.

This clone occurred many times. The protein in TCRdb stems from a much larger clone and differs at residue 4 from this DNA's translation, likely a read error; here the protein is translated from the DNA. The identical CDR3 is also encoded by other nucleotide sequences in the sample. The genes are TRGV9 and TRGJP. The J gene was not available in TCRdb and was assigned here by matching the DNA to germline segments. The CDR3 contains 17 residues. CDR1 and CDR2 (germline): GITISATS, ISYDGTV (reference sequence). This CDR3 is CALREVQLELGKKIKVF. CDR3 coding DNA: TGTGCCTTGCGGGAGGTGCAACTGGAGTTGGGCAAAAAAATCAAGGTATTT.

About this clone: TCRdb assigns this DNA the protein of a much larger clone, which departs from its translation at residue 8; this likely reflects a read error, and the protein shown comes from translating the DNA. This sequence joins TRGV5 and TRGJP1. The J gene, not given by TCRdb, was assigned here from a germline match of the nucleotide sequence. There are 18 residues in the CDR3. Germline V gene lookup returns CDR1 VINAFY and CDR2 YDVSNSKD. Trimming took 0 bases from V and 0 from J; bases not matched to a gene: 10. CDR3 region: CATWDRDPLNTTGWFKIF. The CDR3 DNA reads as TGTGCCACCTGGGACAGGGACCCACTTAATACCACTGGTTGGTTCAAGATATTT.

Notes on this clone: The protein TCRdb lists belongs to a much larger clone and differs from this DNA's translation at residue 10, which points to a read error; the protein shown is made from the DNA. This chain connects TRGV9 to TRGJP. Because TCRdb records no J gene, it was assigned here through a match of the DNA to germline. CDR3 size: 18 residues. The germline V gene encodes CDR1 GITISATS and CDR2 ISYDGTV (reference sequence). The CDR3 sequence: CALWEVGTQVLGKKIKVF. The CDR3 nucleotides are TGTGCCTTGTGGGAGGTGGGTACGCAAGTGTTGGGCAAAAAAATCAAGGTATTT.

This clone was counted a few times. With only one base between it and a far larger clone, this is likely a read error. Other DNA sequences in the same sample also yield this CDR3. The chain combines TRGV9 with TRGJP. Here the J gene was assigned by germline matching of the DNA, as TCRdb has none. CDR1 is GITISATS and CDR2 is ISYDGTV in the germline V gene (reference sequence). The CDR3 contains 18 residues. CDR3 in amino acids: CALWEKPRGELGKKIKVF. Written as DNA, the CDR3 is TGTGCCCTGTGGGAGAAACCAAGGGGGGAGTTGGGCAAAAAAATCAAGGTATTT.

Only a few counts were recorded for this clone. The protein in TCRdb stems from a much larger clone and differs at residue 8 from this DNA's translation, likely a read error; here the protein is translated from the DNA. The rearrangement links TRGV8 to TRGJ1 or TRGJ2. This CDR3 region has 14 residues. Germline V gene data show CDR1 as VENAVY and CDR2 as YDSYNSRV. V gave up 2 bases and J gave up 8 bases; unmatched junction bases: 12. The CDR3 protein is CATWDNSSRDKKLF. CDR3 nucleotide sequence: TGTGCCACCTGGGATAATTCGAGTCGGGATAAGAAACTCTTT.